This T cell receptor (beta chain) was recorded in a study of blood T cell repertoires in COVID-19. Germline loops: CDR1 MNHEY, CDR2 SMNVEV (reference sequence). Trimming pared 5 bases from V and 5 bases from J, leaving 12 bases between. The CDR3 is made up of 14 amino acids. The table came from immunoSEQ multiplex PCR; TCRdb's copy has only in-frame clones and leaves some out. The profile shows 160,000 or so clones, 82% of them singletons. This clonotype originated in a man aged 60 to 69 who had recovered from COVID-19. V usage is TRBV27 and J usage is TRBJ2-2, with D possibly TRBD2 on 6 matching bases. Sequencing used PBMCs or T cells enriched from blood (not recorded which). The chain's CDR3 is CASSPPEGTGELFF. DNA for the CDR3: TGTGCCAGCAGTCCCCCGGAGGGGACCGGGGAGCTGTTTTTT.